This T cell receptor beta chain appears in the sequencing data of a study of blood T cell repertoires in COVID-19. Sequencing was performed with immunoSEQ multiplex PCR; in TCRdb, only in-frame clones are kept and a portion is missing. Of a few hundred thousand clones in the sample, more than 80% were seen once. This clone was recorded once. This CDR3 is built from 15 residues. After removal of 6 bases from V and 0 bases from J, the junction contained 5 bases not matched to a gene. Germline V lookup: CDR1 MDHEN, CDR2 SYDVKM. This TCR came from a man aged 35 to 55 with acute or convalescent COVID-19. The rearrangement uses TRBV28 and TRBJ1-5, with TRBD1 identical over 7 bases. Source material: peripheral blood. The CDR3 protein is CASRRDRNSNQPQHF. The CDR3 nucleotides read TGTGCCAGCAGAAGGGACAGAAATAGCAATCAGCCCCAGCATTTT.